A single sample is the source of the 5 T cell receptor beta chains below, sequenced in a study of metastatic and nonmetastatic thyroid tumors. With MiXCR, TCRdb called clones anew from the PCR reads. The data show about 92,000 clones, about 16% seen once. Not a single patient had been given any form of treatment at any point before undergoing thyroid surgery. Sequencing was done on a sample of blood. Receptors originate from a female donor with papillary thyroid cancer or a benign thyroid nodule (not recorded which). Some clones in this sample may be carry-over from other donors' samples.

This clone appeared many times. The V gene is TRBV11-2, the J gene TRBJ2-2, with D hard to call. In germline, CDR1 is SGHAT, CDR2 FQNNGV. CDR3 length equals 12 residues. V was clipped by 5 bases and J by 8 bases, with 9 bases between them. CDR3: CASSPSWGELFF. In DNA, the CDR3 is TGTGCCAGCAGCCCTTCGTGGGGGGAGCTGTTTTTT.

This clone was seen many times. The CDR3 protein is CASSLGRLLPDTQYF. The CDR3 DNA sequence: TGTGCCAGCAGTTTAGGCAGGCTTTTACCAGATACGCAGTATTTT. The V call is TRBV28, the J call TRBJ2-3; no clear D gene. Trimming pared 2 bases from V and 4 bases from J, leaving 13 bases between. The CDR3 consists of 15 residues. Germline loops: CDR1 MDHEN, CDR2 SYDVKM.

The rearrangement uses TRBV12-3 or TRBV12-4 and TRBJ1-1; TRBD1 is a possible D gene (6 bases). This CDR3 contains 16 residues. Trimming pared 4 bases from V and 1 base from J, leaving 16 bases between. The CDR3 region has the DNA TGTGCCAGCAGTTCCTGGACTGGGGGCGCGAACACTGAAGCTTTCTTT. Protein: CASSSWTGGANTEAFF.

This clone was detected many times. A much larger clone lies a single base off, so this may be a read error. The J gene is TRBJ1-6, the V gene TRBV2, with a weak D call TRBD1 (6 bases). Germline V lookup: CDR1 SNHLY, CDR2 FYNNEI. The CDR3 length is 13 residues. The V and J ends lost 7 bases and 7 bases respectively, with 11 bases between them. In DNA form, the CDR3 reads TGTGCCAGCATGGAAGGGGGGAATTCACCCCTCCACTTT. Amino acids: CASMEGGNSPLHF.

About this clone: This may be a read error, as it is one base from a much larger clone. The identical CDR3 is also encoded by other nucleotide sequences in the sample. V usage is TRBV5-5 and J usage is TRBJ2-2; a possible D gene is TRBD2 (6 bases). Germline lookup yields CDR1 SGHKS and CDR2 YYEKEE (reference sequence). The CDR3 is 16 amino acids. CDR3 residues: CASTRDWGVRTGELFF. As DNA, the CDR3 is TGTGCCAGCACCAGGGACTGGGGGGTGAGAACCGGGGAGCTATTTTTT.